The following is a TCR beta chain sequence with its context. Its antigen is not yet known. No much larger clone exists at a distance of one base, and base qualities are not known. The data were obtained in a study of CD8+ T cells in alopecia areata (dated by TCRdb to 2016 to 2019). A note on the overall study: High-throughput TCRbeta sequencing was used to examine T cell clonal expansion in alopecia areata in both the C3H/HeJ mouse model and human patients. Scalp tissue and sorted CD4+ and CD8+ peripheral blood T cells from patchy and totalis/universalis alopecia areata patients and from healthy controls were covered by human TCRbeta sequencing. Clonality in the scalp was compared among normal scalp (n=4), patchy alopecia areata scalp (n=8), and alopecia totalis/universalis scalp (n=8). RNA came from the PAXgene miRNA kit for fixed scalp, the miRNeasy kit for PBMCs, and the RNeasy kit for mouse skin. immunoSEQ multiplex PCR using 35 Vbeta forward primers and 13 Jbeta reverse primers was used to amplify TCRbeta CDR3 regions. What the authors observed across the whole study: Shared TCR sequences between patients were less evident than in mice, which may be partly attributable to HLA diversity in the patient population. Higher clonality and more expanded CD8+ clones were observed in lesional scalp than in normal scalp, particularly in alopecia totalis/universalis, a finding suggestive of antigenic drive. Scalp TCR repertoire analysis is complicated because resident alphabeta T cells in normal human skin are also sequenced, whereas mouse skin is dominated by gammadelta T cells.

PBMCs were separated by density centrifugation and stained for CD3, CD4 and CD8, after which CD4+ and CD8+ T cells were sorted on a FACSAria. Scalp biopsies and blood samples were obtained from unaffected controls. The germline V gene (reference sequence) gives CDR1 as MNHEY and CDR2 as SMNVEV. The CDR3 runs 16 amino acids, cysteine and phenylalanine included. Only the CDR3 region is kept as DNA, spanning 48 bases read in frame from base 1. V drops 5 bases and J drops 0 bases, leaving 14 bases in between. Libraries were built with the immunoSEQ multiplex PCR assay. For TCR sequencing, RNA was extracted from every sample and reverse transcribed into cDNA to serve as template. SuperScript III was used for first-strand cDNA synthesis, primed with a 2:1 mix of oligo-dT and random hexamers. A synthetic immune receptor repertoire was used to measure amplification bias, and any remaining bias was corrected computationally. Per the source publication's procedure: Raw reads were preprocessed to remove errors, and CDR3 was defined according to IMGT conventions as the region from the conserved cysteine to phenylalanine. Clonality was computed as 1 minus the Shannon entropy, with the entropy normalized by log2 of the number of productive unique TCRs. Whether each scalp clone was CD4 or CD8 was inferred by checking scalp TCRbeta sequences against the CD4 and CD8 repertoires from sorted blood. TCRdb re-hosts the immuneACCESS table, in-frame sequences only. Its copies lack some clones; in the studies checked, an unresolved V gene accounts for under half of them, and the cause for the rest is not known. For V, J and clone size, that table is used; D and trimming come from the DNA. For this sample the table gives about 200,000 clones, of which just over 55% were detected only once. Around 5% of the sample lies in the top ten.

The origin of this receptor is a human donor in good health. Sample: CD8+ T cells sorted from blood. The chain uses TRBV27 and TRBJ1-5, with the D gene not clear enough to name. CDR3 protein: CASSAHIDNSNQPQHF. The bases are TGTGCCAGCAGTGCCCACATAGATAATAGCAATCAGCCCCAGCATTTT.